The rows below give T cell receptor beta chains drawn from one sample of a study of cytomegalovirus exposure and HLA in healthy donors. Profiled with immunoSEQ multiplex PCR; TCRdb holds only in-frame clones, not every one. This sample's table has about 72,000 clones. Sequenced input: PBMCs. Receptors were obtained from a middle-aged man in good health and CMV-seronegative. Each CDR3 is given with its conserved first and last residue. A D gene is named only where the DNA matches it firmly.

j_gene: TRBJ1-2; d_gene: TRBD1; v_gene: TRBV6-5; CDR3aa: CASARTGTAAYGYTF; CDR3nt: TGTGCCAGCGCACGTACCGGGACAGCTGCTTATGGCTACACCTTC
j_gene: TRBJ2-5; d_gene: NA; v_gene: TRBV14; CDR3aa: CASSQRAGQPQETQYF; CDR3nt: TGTGCCAGCAGCCAACGTGCGGGACAGCCACAAGAGACCCAGTACTTC
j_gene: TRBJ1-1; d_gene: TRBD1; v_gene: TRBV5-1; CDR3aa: CASSLGDRDTEAFF; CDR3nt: TGCGCCAGCAGCTTGGGGGACAGAGACACTGAAGCTTTCTTT
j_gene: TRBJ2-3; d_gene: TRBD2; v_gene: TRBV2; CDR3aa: CASRLGLATDTQYF; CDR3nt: TGTGCCAGCAGATTGGGACTAGCCACAGATACGCAGTATTTT
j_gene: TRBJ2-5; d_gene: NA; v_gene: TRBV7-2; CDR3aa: CASSPARGSETQYF; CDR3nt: TGTGCCAGCAGCCCAGCCCGGGGATCAGAGACCCAGTACTTC
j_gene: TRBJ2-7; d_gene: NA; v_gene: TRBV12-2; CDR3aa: CASRLGIQRRYEQYF; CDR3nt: TGTGCAAGTCGCTTAGGGATCCAAAGGAGATACGAGCAGTACTTC
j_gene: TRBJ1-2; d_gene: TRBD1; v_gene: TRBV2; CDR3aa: CAASGQNYGYTF; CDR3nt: TGTGCCGCCTCGGGACAGAACTATGGCTACACCTTC
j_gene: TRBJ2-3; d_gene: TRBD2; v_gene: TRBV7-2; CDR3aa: CASSRIGGADTQYF; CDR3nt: TGTGCCAGCAGCAGAATCGGGGGGGCAGATACGCAGTATTTT
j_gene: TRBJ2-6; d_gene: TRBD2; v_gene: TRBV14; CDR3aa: CASSGPGGRGNVLTF; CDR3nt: TGTGCCAGCAGCGGACCGGGAGGACGAGGCAACGTCCTGACTTTC
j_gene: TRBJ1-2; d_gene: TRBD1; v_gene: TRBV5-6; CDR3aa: CASSIGQEGTF; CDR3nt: TGTGCCAGCAGCATCGGACAGGAAGGAACCTTC
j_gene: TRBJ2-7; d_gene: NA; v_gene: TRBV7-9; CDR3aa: CASSYRGGQRKQYF; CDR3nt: TGTGCCAGCAGCTACCGAGGCGGACAGCGGAAGCAGTACTTC
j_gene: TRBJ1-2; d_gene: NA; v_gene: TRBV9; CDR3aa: CASSPGISTNYGYTF; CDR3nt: TGTGCCAGCAGCCCCGGGATTTCCACTAACTATGGCTACACCTTC
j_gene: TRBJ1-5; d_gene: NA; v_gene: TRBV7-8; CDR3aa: CASSTAGTTLGQHF; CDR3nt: TGTGCCAGCAGCACAGCCGGGACAACCCTGGGCCAGCATTTT
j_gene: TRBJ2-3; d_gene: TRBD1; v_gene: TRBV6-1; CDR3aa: CASSERGQGADTQYF; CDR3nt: TGTGCCAGCAGTGAAAGGGGACAGGGGGCAGATACGCAGTATTTT
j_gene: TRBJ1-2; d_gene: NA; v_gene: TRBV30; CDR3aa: CAWNGQVYGYTF; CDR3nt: TGTGCCTGGAATGGGCAGGTCTATGGCTACACCTTC
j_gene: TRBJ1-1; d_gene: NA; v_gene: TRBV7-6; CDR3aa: CASSLGETEAFF; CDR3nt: TGTGCCAGCAGCTTAGGGGAGACTGAAGCTTTCTTT
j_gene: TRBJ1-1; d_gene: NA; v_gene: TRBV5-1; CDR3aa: CASSTGIGMNTEAFF; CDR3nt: TGCGCCAGCAGCACAGGGATAGGCATGAACACTGAAGCTTTCTTT
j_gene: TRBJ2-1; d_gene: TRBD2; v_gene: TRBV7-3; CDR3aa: CASSSTGTSPSQEQFF; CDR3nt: TGTGCCAGCAGCTCCACCGGGACTAGCCCCTCCCAGGAGCAGTTCTTC
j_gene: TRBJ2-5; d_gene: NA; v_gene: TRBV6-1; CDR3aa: CASSEDRENTQETQYF; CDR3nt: TGTGCCAGCAGTGAAGACAGGGAAAACACACAAGAGACCCAGTACTTC
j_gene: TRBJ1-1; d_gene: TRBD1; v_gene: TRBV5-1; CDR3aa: CASSAESWQGAFPTEAFF; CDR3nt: TGCGCCAGCAGCGCCGAGTCTTGGCAGGGGGCCTTTCCCACTGAAGCTTTCTTT
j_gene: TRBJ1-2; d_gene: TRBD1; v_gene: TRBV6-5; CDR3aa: CASRPGQGAGYTF; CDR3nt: TGTGCCAGCCGACCGGGACAGGGAGCTGGCTACACCTTC
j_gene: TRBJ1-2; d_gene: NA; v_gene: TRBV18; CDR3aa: CASSQQSSGGLNYGYTF; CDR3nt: TGTGCCAGCTCACAACAGAGTTCCGGGGGGCTTAACTATGGCTACACCTTC